Listed below are T cell receptor beta chains from one sample, sequenced in a study of T cells in Graves' hyperthyroidism and ophthalmopathy. Each CDR3 protein is one row after TCRdb ran MiXCR on the multiplex PCR reads. This table holds under 350,000 distinct CDR3 sequences, approximately 22% found once. The sequenced sample was blood. The receptors come from a woman aged 45 to 65 with Graves' hyperthyroidism. Each CDR3 is given with its conserved first and last residue.

CDR3 length: 17; V gene: TRBV9; CDR3 protein: CASSYKTSGGSTDTQYF
CDR3 length: 13; V gene: TRBV19; CDR3 protein: CASSMSGNYGYTF
CDR3 length: 11; V gene: TRBV5-1; CDR3 protein: CASSDNYGYTF
CDR3 length: 20; V gene: TRBV7-8; CDR3 protein: CASSSRPAGALSGPNYEQYF
CDR3 length: 15; V gene: TRBV20-1; CDR3 protein: CSARDMSRSTFEQYF
CDR3 length: 14; V gene: TRBV5-1; CDR3 protein: CASSQDRGDEKLFF
CDR3 length: 16; V gene: TRBV7-2; CDR3 protein: CASSLALARNTGELFF
CDR3 length: 17; V gene: TRBV5-1; CDR3 protein: CASSFAWAGSSYNEQFF
CDR3 length: 15; V gene: TRBV5-1; CDR3 protein: CASSSGLAGVGEQYF
CDR3 length: 14; V gene: TRBV5-1; CDR3 protein: CASSLKGVTGELFF
CDR3 length: 19; V gene: TRBV20-1; CDR3 protein: CSARGVISGQISSTDTQYF
CDR3 length: 18; V gene: TRBV6-2/TRBV6-3; CDR3 protein: CASSYATSGRRRADTQYF
CDR3 length: 14; V gene: TRBV6-5; CDR3 protein: CASSYRDRRSVAFF
CDR3 length: 17; V gene: TRBV28; CDR3 protein: CASSFTSGSPSYNEQFF
CDR3 length: 14; V gene: TRBV19; CDR3 protein: CATSVGEGWTEAFF
CDR3 length: 17; V gene: TRBV6-5; CDR3 protein: CASSYSLRRGTSYEQYF
CDR3 length: 14; V gene: TRBV30; CDR3 protein: CASSGHRSGNTIYF
CDR3 length: 15; V gene: TRBV28; CDR3 protein: CASSSGQTSNQPQHF
CDR3 length: 14; V gene: TRBV12-3/TRBV12-4; CDR3 protein: CASSSRTLTYEQYF
CDR3 length: 14; V gene: TRBV28; CDR3 protein: CASSLSTPPRAQYF
CDR3 length: 15; V gene: TRBV20-1; CDR3 protein: CSARSTSGRRNEQFF
CDR3 length: 16; V gene: TRBV5-1; CDR3 protein: CASSQRGLVGTGELFF
CDR3 length: 16; V gene: TRBV28; CDR3 protein: CASSLSWDRADYGYTF
CDR3 length: 15; V gene: TRBV7-3; CDR3 protein: CASSLGTGHTDTQYF
CDR3 length: 13; V gene: TRBV6-1; CDR3 protein: CASSGTSGSFQFF
CDR3 length: 16; V gene: TRBV5-1; CDR3 protein: CASSLVWSGQQEGYTF
CDR3 length: 15; V gene: TRBV11-2; CDR3 protein: CASSVDFSEGEKLFF
CDR3 length: 14; V gene: TRBV29-1; CDR3 protein: CSVYTTASRNEQYF
CDR3 length: 14; V gene: TRBV10-3; CDR3 protein: CAISVDRGYEKLFF
CDR3 length: 14; V gene: TRBV11-2; CDR3 protein: CASSLGGYGNTIYF
CDR3 length: 17; V gene: TRBV4-1; CDR3 protein: CASSPGTSGNAKNIQYF
CDR3 length: 14; V gene: TRBV7-9; CDR3 protein: CASSLEGQNYGYTF
CDR3 length: 15; V gene: TRBV20-1; CDR3 protein: CSARGGINSNQPQHF